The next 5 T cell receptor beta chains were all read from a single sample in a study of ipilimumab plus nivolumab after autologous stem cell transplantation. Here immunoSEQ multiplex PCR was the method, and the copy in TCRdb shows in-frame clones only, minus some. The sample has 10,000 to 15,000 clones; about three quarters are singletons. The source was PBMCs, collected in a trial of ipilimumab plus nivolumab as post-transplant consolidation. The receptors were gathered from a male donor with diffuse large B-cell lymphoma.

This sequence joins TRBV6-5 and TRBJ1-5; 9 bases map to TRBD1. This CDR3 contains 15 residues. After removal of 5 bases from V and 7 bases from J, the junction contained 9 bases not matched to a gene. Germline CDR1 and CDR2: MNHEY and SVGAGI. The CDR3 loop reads CASSQNRGLGQPQHF. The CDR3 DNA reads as TGTGCCAGCAGTCAGAACAGGGGGCTAGGGCAGCCCCAGCATTTT.

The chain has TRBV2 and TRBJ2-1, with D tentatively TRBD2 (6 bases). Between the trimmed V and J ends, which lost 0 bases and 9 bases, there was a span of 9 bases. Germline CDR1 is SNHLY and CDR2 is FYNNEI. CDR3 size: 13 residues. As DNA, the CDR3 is TGTGCCAGCAGTGAAGCGCGGGATTTTGAGCAGTTCTTC. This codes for CASSEARDFEQFF.

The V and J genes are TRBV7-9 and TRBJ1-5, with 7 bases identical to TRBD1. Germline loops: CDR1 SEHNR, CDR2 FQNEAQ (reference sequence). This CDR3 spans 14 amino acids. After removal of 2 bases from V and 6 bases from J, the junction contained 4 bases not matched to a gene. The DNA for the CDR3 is TGTGCCAGCAGCTTAATAGGGGGCGGTCAGCCCCAGCATTTT. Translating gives CASSLIGGGQPQHF.

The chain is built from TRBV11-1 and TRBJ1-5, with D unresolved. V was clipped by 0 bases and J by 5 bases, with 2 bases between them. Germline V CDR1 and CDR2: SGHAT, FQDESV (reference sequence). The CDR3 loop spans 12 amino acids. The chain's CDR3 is CASSLADQPQHF. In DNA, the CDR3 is TGTGCCAGCAGCTTAGCTGATCAGCCCCAGCATTTT.

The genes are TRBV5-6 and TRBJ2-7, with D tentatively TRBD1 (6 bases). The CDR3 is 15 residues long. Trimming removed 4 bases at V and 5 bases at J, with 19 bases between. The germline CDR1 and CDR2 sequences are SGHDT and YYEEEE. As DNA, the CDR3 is TGTGCCAGCAGCCTATGGGGGCTGGAAGTTGACGAGCAGTACTTC. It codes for CASSLWGLEVDEQYF.